Listed below are T cell receptor beta chains from one sample, sequenced in a study of blood T cells in healthy people across ages. TCRdb re-analysed the 5' RACE reads in MiXCR, keeping a single row per CDR3 protein. Seen here are some 1,500,000 distinct CDR3 sequences, 42% observed once, and the top ten hold more than 4%. Sequenced sample: blood. These receptors originate from a woman under 30 in good health. CDR3s include the opening cysteine and the closing phenylalanine or tryptophan. Fields, in order: CDR3 DNA, CDR3 protein, V gene, clone size, D gene, J gene. D genes are given only for firm matches. Only part of the rows carry a size: once, few, many, or a class if the clone is expanded.

TGCAGTGCTAGGGCCACAGGGGGTCCCAATCAGCCCCAGCATTTT	CSARATGGPNQPQHF	TRBV20-1	NA	TRBD1	TRBJ1-5
TGCGCCAGCTCCCCTAGCTTCGGCTTAGATATCTACGAGCAGTACTTC	CASSPSFGLDIYEQYF	TRBV5-1	few	NA	TRBJ2-7
TGCAGCGTTGAAACAGACAATAACATTCAGTACTTC	CSVETDNNIQYF	TRBV29-1	NA	NA	TRBJ2-4
TGCAGTGCCGTCGAATACGAGCAGTACTTC	CSAVEYEQYF	TRBV20-1	NA	NA	TRBJ2-7
TGTGCCAGCTCACCCTTCTTAGACAATGAGCAGTTCTTC	CASSPFLDNEQFF	TRBV18	NA	NA	TRBJ2-1
TGTGCCAGCAGTGAATTATTAGCGGGGGGGCAAGATACGCAGTATTTT	CASSELLAGGQDTQYF	TRBV25-1	NA	TRBD2	TRBJ2-3
TGTGCCAGCAGCGCAGGACAGGGGGTTAATGGCTACACCTTC	CASSAGQGVNGYTF	TRBV7-2	NA	TRBD1	TRBJ1-2
TGTGCCAGCAGCATGATGGACTTCCGCGGAGAGCAGTTCTTC	CASSMMDFRGEQFF	TRBV7-3	NA	NA	TRBJ2-1
TGTGCCAGCAGTGTACTAGGGATTGAAGGCTACACCTTC	CASSVLGIEGYTF	TRBV28	NA	NA	TRBJ1-2
TGTGCCAGCAGATGGACTAGCGGGGGAGGAGAGACCCAGTACTTC	CASRWTSGGGETQYF	TRBV12-3/TRBV12-4	NA	TRBD2	TRBJ2-5
TGTGCCAGCAGTTTCAGCGGAAAGAGGGACCACTACAATGAGCAGTTCTTC	CASSFSGKRDHYNEQFF	TRBV6-2/TRBV6-3	NA	NA	TRBJ2-1
TGCGCCAGCAGGGTTAGGGGGGCGGACACTGAAGCTTTCTTT	CASRVRGADTEAFF	TRBV4-1	few	NA	TRBJ1-1
TGTGCCAGCAGCCTCGGACTAGTATATGAGACCCAGTACTTC	CASSLGLVYETQYF	TRBV3-1	NA	TRBD2	TRBJ2-5
TGTGCCAGCAGCCCCATTGGGGCTGGGCCCTACAATGAGCAGTTCTTC	CASSPIGAGPYNEQFF	TRBV3-1	once	NA	TRBJ2-1
TGTGCCAGCAGTGAATCCCTCCAGGACAGGCGGGTTTGGGAAAAACTGTTTTTT	CASSESLQDRRVWEKLFF	TRBV25-1	NA	TRBD1	TRBJ1-4
TGCAGTGCTAGAGATAGGCAGAGTGCAACTAATGAAAAACTGTTTTTT	CSARDRQSATNEKLFF	TRBV20-1	NA	NA	TRBJ1-4
TGCAGTGCTAGAGATCGACGGGAGGCAAGGGCAGATACGCAGTATTTT	CSARDRREARADTQYF	TRBV20-1	NA	TRBD2	TRBJ2-3